These T cell receptor beta chains were read from a single sample in a study of OX40 agonist ivuxolimab in advanced cancers. Sequencing was performed with immunoSEQ multiplex PCR; in TCRdb, only in-frame clones are kept and a portion is missing. Counted here are some 100,000 clones, around 86% occurring once; the ten biggest clones make up approximately 2%. Here the sequenced sample was CD4+ or CD8+ T cells sorted from blood, taken in a trial of the OX40 agonist ivuxolimab. The receptors come from an adult with an advanced solid tumor such as melanoma, head and neck, liver or kidney cancer. Both conserved end residues are part of each CDR3. Each record gives: D gene, clone size, J gene, V gene, CDR3 protein, CDR3 DNA. D genes are given only for firm matches. Only some rows state a clone size, as once, few, many or a class for expanded clones.

d_gene: -; abundance: -; j_gene: TRBJ1-2; v_gene: TRBV18; CDR3aa: CASSPDPGANYGYTF; CDR3nt: TGTGCCAGCTCACCAGATCCAGGGGCCAACTATGGCTACACCTTC
d_gene: -; abundance: few; j_gene: TRBJ2-5; v_gene: TRBV7-3; CDR3aa: CASSLTPTETQYF; CDR3nt: TGTGCCAGCAGCTTAACCCCCACGGAGACCCAGTACTTC
d_gene: -; abundance: -; j_gene: TRBJ2-3; v_gene: TRBV7-9; CDR3aa: CASSLGLATTDTQYF; CDR3nt: TGTGCCAGCAGCCTAGGGCTAGCGACCACAGATACGCAGTATTTT
d_gene: TRBD1; abundance: -; j_gene: TRBJ2-1; v_gene: TRBV5-1; CDR3aa: CASSLQPTGTGHNEQFF; CDR3nt: TGCGCCAGCAGCTTGCAGCCAACCGGGACAGGTCACAATGAGCAGTTCTTC
d_gene: -; abundance: -; j_gene: TRBJ2-7; v_gene: TRBV30; CDR3aa: CAWSVGSGTYYEQYF; CDR3nt: TGTGCCTGGAGTGTAGGCAGCGGGACATACTACGAGCAGTACTTC
d_gene: -; abundance: -; j_gene: TRBJ2-5; v_gene: TRBV6-1; CDR3aa: CASSDRGETQYF; CDR3nt: TGTGCCAGCAGTGACAGGGGCGAGACCCAGTACTTC
d_gene: TRBD1; abundance: few; j_gene: TRBJ1-4; v_gene: TRBV7-6; CDR3aa: CASSRGQGEKLFF; CDR3nt: TGTGCCAGCAGCAGGGGACAGGGTGAAAAACTGTTTTTT
d_gene: -; abundance: -; j_gene: TRBJ2-7; v_gene: TRBV14; CDR3aa: CASSPSDKYSYEQYF; CDR3nt: TGTGCCAGCAGCCCCTCAGACAAGTACTCCTACGAGCAGTACTTC
d_gene: -; abundance: -; j_gene: TRBJ2-5; v_gene: TRBV18; CDR3aa: CASSPELRETQYF; CDR3nt: TGTGCCAGCTCACCAGAGTTACGCGAGACCCAGTACTTC
d_gene: TRBD2; abundance: -; j_gene: TRBJ2-1; v_gene: TRBV7-8; CDR3aa: CASSRTGTSGLPSYNEQFF; CDR3nt: TGTGCCAGCAGCAGGACCGGGACTAGCGGGTTACCCTCCTACAATGAGCAGTTCTTC
d_gene: -; abundance: -; j_gene: TRBJ1-1; v_gene: TRBV6-5; CDR3aa: CASSYGGMNTEAFF; CDR3nt: TGTGCCAGCAGTTACGGGGGGATGAACACTGAAGCTTTCTTT
d_gene: -; abundance: -; j_gene: TRBJ1-3; v_gene: TRBV15; CDR3aa: CATSRDWADGNTIYF; CDR3nt: TGTGCCACCAGCAGAGATTGGGCCGACGGAAACACCATATATTTT
d_gene: -; abundance: -; j_gene: TRBJ2-3; v_gene: TRBV28; CDR3aa: CASSPFTGSYTDTQYF; CDR3nt: TGTGCCAGCAGCCCATTCACAGGCTCCTACACAGATACGCAGTATTTT
d_gene: TRBD2; abundance: -; j_gene: TRBJ2-1; v_gene: TRBV30; CDR3aa: CAWSSSAGGHEQFF; CDR3nt: TGTGCCTGGAGTTCCTCAGCGGGAGGGCATGAGCAGTTCTTC
d_gene: TRBD2; abundance: -; j_gene: TRBJ2-3; v_gene: TRBV29-1; CDR3aa: CSVASGSSDTQYF; CDR3nt: TGCAGCGTTGCTAGCGGGAGTTCAGATACGCAGTATTTT
d_gene: -; abundance: -; j_gene: TRBJ2-3; v_gene: TRBV7-3; CDR3aa: CASSAFSGSDTQYF; CDR3nt: TGTGCCAGCAGCGCCTTTTCAGGTTCAGATACGCAGTATTTT
d_gene: TRBD1; abundance: -; j_gene: TRBJ1-4; v_gene: TRBV11-3; CDR3aa: CASSPGQDEELFF; CDR3nt: TGTGCCAGCAGTCCCGGACAGGACGAGGAACTGTTTTTT
d_gene: TRBD1; abundance: -; j_gene: TRBJ1-2; v_gene: TRBV28; CDR3aa: CASSPRTGYGYTF; CDR3nt: TGTGCCAGCAGTCCCCGGACAGGGTATGGCTACACCTTC
d_gene: -; abundance: -; j_gene: TRBJ2-2; v_gene: TRBV7-2; CDR3aa: CASSRQQGTGELFF; CDR3nt: TGTGCCAGCAGCCGCCAACAGGGCACCGGGGAGCTGTTTTTT
d_gene: -; abundance: -; j_gene: TRBJ2-1; v_gene: TRBV4-2; CDR3aa: CASSQGVAQSYNEQFF; CDR3nt: TGTGCCAGCAGCCAAGGAGTGGCACAGTCCTACAATGAGCAGTTCTTC
d_gene: -; abundance: few; j_gene: TRBJ2-7; v_gene: TRBV18; CDR3aa: CASSPPGLSGEQYF; CDR3nt: TGTGCCAGCTCACCACCGGGGTTATCGGGCGAGCAGTACTTC
d_gene: -; abundance: -; j_gene: TRBJ2-7; v_gene: TRBV13; CDR3aa: CASSLLQGEQYF; CDR3nt: TGTGCCAGCAGCTTATTACAAGGCGAGCAGTACTTC